A single sample is the source of the 27 T cell receptor beta chains below, sequenced in a study of T cell responses to AZD1222 COVID-19 vaccine. The repertoire was sequenced with immunoSEQ multiplex PCR; TCRdb's copy has only in-frame clones and lacks some. The sample has approximately 150,000 clones, over 80% seen once; the top ten hold about 3.8%. Here the sequenced sample was peripheral blood, taken 28 days after the second AZD1222 dose. These receptors were collected from an adult who received the AZD1222 COVID-19 vaccine.

J is TRBJ1-1 and V is TRBV30; no clear D. Germline lookup yields CDR1 GTSNPN and CDR2 SVGIG (reference sequence). The CDR3 sequence is 13 residues long. The ends were cut back, 3 bases at V and 0 bases at J, with 8 bases in the middle. CDR3 sequence (DNA): TGTGCCTGGAGCCTCGGGCTGAACACTGAAGCTTTCTTT. Amino acids: CAWSLGLNTEAFF.

V is TRBV11-2 and J is TRBJ2-7, with D tentatively TRBD2 (5 bases). The V gene's germline CDR1 is SGHAT and CDR2 FQNNGV. Trimming removed 1 base from V and 11 bases from J, with 18 bases in between. The CDR3 has 14 residues. DNA for the CDR3: TGTGCCAGCAGCTTAGTCTTGTCGGACTCGCCAAAGTACTTC. It encodes CASSLVLSDSPKYF.

This chain joins TRBV5-4 and TRBJ1-6; D gene uncertain. The V gene's germline CDR1 is SGHNT and CDR2 YYREEE (reference sequence). The V end was cut by 7 bases, the J end by 0 bases, with 17 bases between. The CDR3 loop spans 17 amino acids. The CDR3 region is CASGRSGSRSYNSPLHF. The CDR3 DNA follows: TGTGCCAGCGGCCGGTCGGGGTCCCGCTCCTATAATTCACCCCTCCACTTT.

The chain combines TRBV6-5 with TRBJ2-2; 11 bases are a match to TRBD2. This CDR3 spans 15 amino acids. V trimming: 6 bases; J trimming: 8 bases; junction bases outside the gene matches: 8. Germline CDR1 MNHEY, CDR2 SVGAGI. CDR3: CASSHTSGGKGELFF. As DNA, the CDR3 is TGTGCCAGCAGCCATACTAGCGGGGGCAAGGGGGAGCTGTTTTTT.

The V and J genes are TRBV4-2 and TRBJ1-5; D possibly corresponds to TRBD1 (5 bases). The V gene lost 1 base and the J gene lost 5 bases, with 12 bases spanning the gap. This CDR3 has 15 amino acids. From germline, CDR1 is LGHNA and CDR2 YNFKEQ. The CDR3 nucleotides read TGTGCCAGCAGCCAAGGCAGGGCCAACGATCAGCCCCAGCATTTT. Its translation is CASSQGRANDQPQHF.

The chain couples TRBV7-2 to TRBJ1-1, with a possible D match to TRBD1 (6 bases). Germline CDR1 and CDR2: SGHTA and FQGNSA. Trimming pared 0 bases from V and 1 base from J, leaving 9 bases between. The CDR3 covers 15 residues. In DNA, the CDR3 is TGTGCCAGCAGCTTAGCGCCGGGGGCGAACACTGAAGCTTTCTTT. Protein sequence: CASSLAPGANTEAFF.

This chain links TRBV3-1 (or the pseudogene TRBV3-2) with TRBJ2-5, with TRBD2 matching over 7 bases. The trim removed 3 bases at V and 6 bases at J, leaving 10 bases unmatched. In germline, CDR1 is LGHDT, CDR2 YNNKEL (reference sequence). The CDR3 contains 15 residues. The CDR3 region has the DNA TGTGCCAGCAGCCAGGATACTAGCGCTCCAAAGACCCAGTACTTC. Protein: CASSQDTSAPKTQYF.

J is TRBJ1-3 and V is TRBV19; D remains unclear. The CDR3 covers 15 residues. Trimming left V 6 bases short and J 1 base short, with 13 bases between. Germline loops: CDR1 LNHDA, CDR2 SQIVND (reference sequence). CDR3 region: CASSPGRESGNTIYF. The CDR3, as DNA: TGTGCCAGTAGCCCCGGGAGGGAGTCTGGAAACACCATATATTTT. Full variable domain (remainder filled in from reference TRBV19 and TRBJ1-3): DGGITQSPKYLFRKEGQNVTLSCEQNLNHDAMYWYRQDPGQGLRLIYYSQIVNDFQKGDIAEGYSVSREKKESFPLTVTSAQKNPTAFYLCASSPGRESGNTIYFGEGSWLTVV.

J is TRBJ1-5 and V is TRBV10-3, with D hard to call. CDR3 length equals 10 residues. V was pared by 7 bases and J by 6 bases, with 4 bases between. Per the germline V gene, CDR1 is ENHRY and CDR2 is SYGVKD. CDR3 amino acids: CAIIAQPQHF. CDR3 sequence (DNA): TGTGCCATCATAGCTCAGCCCCAGCATTTT.

The chain combines TRBV27 with TRBJ1-1; no clear D. Germline-derived CDR1 and CDR2 are MNHEY and SMNVEV (reference sequence). The CDR3 length is 15 residues. Trimming took off 7 bases at V and 3 bases at J, with 18 bases between the two ends. CDR3: CASNVYLQSDTEAFF. CDR3 bases: TGTGCCAGCAATGTCTACCTACAATCGGACACTGAAGCTTTCTTT.

The chain carries TRBV2 and TRBJ2-2, with unresolved D. The germline V gene has CDR1 SNHLY and CDR2 FYNNEI. This CDR3 comprises 15 residues. Trimming cost V 4 bases and J 0 bases, with 9 bases left between them. The CDR3: CASSVGTTNTGELFF. The CDR3 bases are TGTGCCAGCAGTGTCGGCACAACGAACACCGGGGAGCTGTTTTTT.

A note on this clone: The same CDR3 also results from other DNA sequences found in this sample. The CDR3 here is CASSIRVNTEAFF. DNA for the CDR3: TGTGCCAGTAGTATCCGGGTGAACACTGAAGCTTTCTTT. The chain has TRBV19 and TRBJ1-1; D gene uncertain. CDR1 is LNHDA, CDR2 SQIVND, per germline (reference sequence). V lost 3 bases and J 0 bases, leaving 5 bases between the germline ends. There are 13 residues in the CDR3.

The chain employs TRBV12-3 or TRBV12-4 and TRBJ2-1; no firm D call. The CDR3 loop spans 12 amino acids. V was pared by 3 bases and J by 14 bases, with 14 bases between. The CDR3 region is CASSFFPQHEFF. Written as DNA, the CDR3 is TGTGCCAGCAGTTTCTTCCCCCAACATGAGTTCTTC.

This rearrangement joins TRBV19 to TRBJ1-1; D is possibly TRBD1 (6 bases). CDR3 size: 18 residues. Germline V gene data show CDR1 as LNHDA and CDR2 as SQIVND (reference sequence). Between the trimmed V and J ends, which lost 6 bases and 0 bases, there was a span of 23 bases. The CDR3 nucleotides read TGTGCCAGTAGCGGGGGGCATGGATTTGCGTTCATGAACACTGAAGCTTTCTTT. This encodes CASSGGHGFAFMNTEAFF.

The chain combines TRBV19 with TRBJ1-4; D unclear. The CDR3 runs 14 residues. V was trimmed by 9 bases and J by 2 bases, leaving 13 bases between them. Germline V gene data show CDR1 as LNHDA and CDR2 as SQIVND (reference sequence). The CDR3 sequence is CASQPPDTNEKLFF. Here the CDR3 DNA reads TGTGCCAGCCAACCCCCAGACACTAATGAAAAACTGTTTTTT.

The rearrangement joins TRBV27 to TRBJ2-7, with TRBD2 identical over 8 bases. The CDR3 sequence is 12 residues long. Per germline, CDR1 MNHEY and CDR2 SMNVEV (reference sequence). V was pared by 6 bases and J by 11 bases, with 9 bases of the junction left unmatched. The DNA of the CDR3 is TGTGCCAGCAGGTCCGGGGGGGGGCGTGAGTACTTC. Translating gives CASRSGGGREYF.

The genes are TRBV4-2 and TRBJ2-2; D may be TRBD2 (7 bases). This CDR3 comprises 19 residues. Germline CDR1 reads LGHNA; CDR2 reads YNFKEQ. The ends were cut back, 4 bases at V and 2 bases at J, with 23 bases in the middle. The CDR3 spells CASSRRGLRGFSNTGELFF. CDR3 sequence (DNA): TGTGCCAGCAGCCGGCGGGGGCTGCGGGGCTTTTCCAACACCGGGGAGCTGTTTTTT.

J is TRBJ2-1 and V is TRBV6-4, with 12 bases matching TRBD1. V trimming: 8 bases; J trimming: 6 bases; junction bases outside the gene matches: 8. The germline gives CDR1 MRHNA, CDR2 SNTAGT. This CDR3 is 15 amino acids long. The CDR3 region has the DNA TGTGCCAGCGGGACAGGGGGCGCAGGTGGCAATGAGCAGTTCTTC. It specifies CASGTGGAGGNEQFF.

This chain joins TRBV5-8 and TRBJ1-1, with a possible D match to TRBD1 (6 bases). V was clipped by 7 bases and J by 5 bases, with 18 bases between them. Germline values: CDR1 SGHTS, CDR2 YDEGEE. This CDR3 has 14 residues. CDR3 amino acids: CASPVQGVYTEAFF. The CDR3 DNA follows: TGTGCCAGCCCCGTACAGGGAGTATATACTGAAGCTTTCTTT.

This clone appeared a few times. The chain carries TRBV6-6 and TRBJ2-3; D remains unclear. Trimming pared 4 bases from V and 6 bases from J, leaving 8 bases between. CDR1 is MNHNY and CDR2 is SVGAGI in the germline V gene (reference sequence). CDR3 length equals 12 residues. The CDR3 region is CASSSPADTQYF. As DNA, the CDR3 is TGTGCCAGCAGTTCCCCAGCGGATACGCAGTATTTT.

This sequence joins TRBV30 and TRBJ2-7; D assignment may be TRBD1 or TRBD2 (5 bases each). Germline lookup yields CDR1 GTSNPN and CDR2 SVGIG (reference sequence). The germline V and J ends were trimmed by 4 bases and 6 bases, with 16 bases remaining between them. The CDR3 consists of 13 residues. DNA for the CDR3: TGTGCCTGGATGGGGGTAGCGTGGGCCGAGCAGTACTTC. This gives the protein CAWMGVAWAEQYF.

V usage is TRBV19 and J usage is TRBJ1-1, with D possibly being TRBD1 (6 bases). This CDR3 is built from 12 residues. Germline CDR1 is LNHDA and CDR2 is SQIVND (reference sequence). Trimming took off 10 bases at V and 1 base at J, with 10 bases between the two ends. As DNA, the CDR3 is TGTGCCACCGGACAGAGGAACACTGAAGCTTTCTTT. Protein product: CATGQRNTEAFF.

The rearrangement uses TRBV11-1 and TRBJ2-4; 10 bases align to TRBD2. The V segment lost 0 bases and the J segment 6 bases; nucleotides outside the gene matches: 5. Germline V gene lookup returns CDR1 SGHAT and CDR2 FQDESV (reference sequence). The CDR3 totals 16 residues. The CDR3 spells CASSLADIAGGNIQYF. As DNA, the CDR3 is TGTGCCAGCAGCTTAGCGGATATAGCGGGGGGAAACATTCAGTACTTC.

The J gene is TRBJ1-2, the V gene TRBV6-5, with 7 bases aligning to TRBD1. In germline, CDR1 is MNHEY, CDR2 SVGAGI. V dropped 1 base and J dropped 5; count of bases not matched to a gene: 4. The CDR3 length is 14 residues. The CDR3 nucleotides read TGTGCCAGCAGTTACTTAGGGGACAGTTATGGCTACACCTTC. This encodes CASSYLGDSYGYTF.

The rearrangement joins TRBV2 to TRBJ2-2; unclear D gene. With 2 bases removed from V and 5 bases from J, the gap between germline ends came to 12 bases. This CDR3 comprises 15 residues. The germline CDR1 and CDR2 sequences are SNHLY and FYNNEI. CDR3 loop: CASSEQSFGTGELFF. CDR3 nucleotides: TGTGCCAGCAGTGAACAGAGTTTCGGTACCGGGGAGCTGTTTTTT.

CDR3 loop: CASSALPEGTQYF. The CDR3 bases are TGTGCCAGTAGTGCCCTACCTGAGGGGACCCAGTACTTC. This chain connects TRBV19 to TRBJ2-5, with a tentative D call TRBD2 (5 bases). The CDR3 consists of 13 residues. Trimming pared 5 bases from V and 7 bases from J, leaving 14 bases between. Germline V CDR1 and CDR2: LNHDA, SQIVND (reference sequence).

V is TRBV9 and J is TRBJ1-1; 7 positions match TRBD1. The CDR3 consists of 15 residues. The V segment lost 1 base and the J segment 1 base; nucleotides outside the gene matches: 4. CDR1 is SGDLS and CDR2 is YYNGEE in the germline V gene. In nucleotides, the CDR3 is TGTGCCAGCAGCGTAACCGGGACAGCGAACACTGAAGCTTTCTTT. Its translation is CASSVTGTANTEAFF.